Given below is one T cell receptor beta chain in context. The specificity of this receptor is unknown. Nothing much larger sits one base from this clone, and base qualities are not available. Sequences LNHNV (CDR1) and YYDKDF (CDR2) are obtained from the germline V gene (reference sequence). The CDR3, cysteine through phenylalanine, is 16 amino acids long. Only the CDR3 DNA stays, 48 bases, in frame from base 1. Germline trimming amounts to 8 bases on V and 0 bases on J, with 9 as the count of junction bases outside the gene matches. TCRbeta CDR3 regions were amplified from genomic DNA using the immunoSEQ Assay, a bias-controlled multiplex PCR. Concerning the study's data processing: The number of nucleated cells in each sample was estimated by amplification of reference gene primers within the assay. To quantify the absolute abundance of each unique TCRbeta CDR3 rearrangement, sequence reads were collapsed and filtered. Productive Simpson clonality was computed per sample as the square root of Simpson's diversity index over productive rearrangements. Not all clones reach the TCRdb copy of this immuneACCESS table, which keeps in-frame sequences only. Checked studies attribute under half of the gap to unresolved V genes and leave the rest unexplained. V and J calls and clone size are those listed in that table; D and trimming were worked out from the DNA. This sample gives about 170,000 clones in total; about 90% of them show up just once. The ten largest make up more than 4.5% of the sample.

One collaborating source in Seattle enrolled patients while the patients were actively infected and followed the patients over time throughout the course of disease. Each collaborating institution followed its own protocols to collect whole blood in K2EDTA tubes. For TCRbeta analysis, collaborator samples were shipped as frozen whole blood, as isolated PBMCs, or as DNA extracted from either sample type. The record originates from a study of blood T cell repertoires in COVID-19 (dated by TCRdb to the early 2020s). For the study in its entirety: Samples from collaborators originated in the United States, Italy and Spain and spanned both the acute and convalescent phases of COVID-19. The material from the prospective study consisted of cDNA or gDNA derived from T cells, B-cell-depleted T cells, or PBMCs. Subjects who had been exposed to COVID-19, were actively infected with it, or had recovered from it provided the deeply sampled blood TCRbeta repertoires that made up the dataset. A freely available public database, intended as a resource for researchers studying the immune response to SARS-CoV-2, is where the repertoires were released. Samples were obtained from the ongoing ImmuneRACE study (first 160 participants) and from 1,254 subjects provided by 6 global collaborators. A de-identified subject ID, COVID-19 status, age in years and sex were almost always included in the sample metadata. Where HLA class I and class II types were available, the types were taken from metadata supplied by the sample provider, not from assay-based typing.

Findings and caveats that apply to the study as a whole: How much clinical and demographic metadata was included differed by source and by participant, and the metadata was provided uncurated.

The source is a man aged 25-45 years with COVID-19, enrolled during active disease. The rearrangement combines TRBV15 with TRBJ2-3; 9 bases in the junction line up with TRBD2. The sequenced material came from peripheral blood. DNA sequence: TGTGCCACCCTGAAAGGGACTAGCACTAGCACAGATACGCAGTATTTT. The encoded protein is CATLKGTSTSTDTQYF.